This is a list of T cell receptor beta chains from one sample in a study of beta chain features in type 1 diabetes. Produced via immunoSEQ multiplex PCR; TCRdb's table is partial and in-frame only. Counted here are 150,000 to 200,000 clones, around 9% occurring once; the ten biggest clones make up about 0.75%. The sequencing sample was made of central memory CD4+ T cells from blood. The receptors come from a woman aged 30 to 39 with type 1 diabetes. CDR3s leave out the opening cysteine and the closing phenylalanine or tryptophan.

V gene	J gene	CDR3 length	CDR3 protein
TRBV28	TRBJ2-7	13	ASSSGTSGGDEQY
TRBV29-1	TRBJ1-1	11	SVMTGMNTEAF
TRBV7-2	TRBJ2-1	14	ASRRNPREGRDEQF
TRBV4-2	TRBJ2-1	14	ASSQAPSGDYNEQF
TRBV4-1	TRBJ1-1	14	ASSQDLREWNTEAF
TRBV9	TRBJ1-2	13	ASSVTAGTAYGYT
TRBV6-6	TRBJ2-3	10	ASSAGTDTQY
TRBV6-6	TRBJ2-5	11	ASRPPGGETQY
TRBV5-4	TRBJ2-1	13	ASSSWTSGNNEQF
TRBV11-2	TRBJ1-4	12	ASSWQGYGEKLF